Shown below are 6 T cell receptor beta chains from a single sample sequenced in a study of molecular identifiers for immune sequencing clone quantification. TCRdb reprocessed the PCR reads via MiXCR and lists one record per CDR3 protein. This sample has more than 70,000 distinct CDR3 sequences; 21% occur once, and the top ten carry roughly 1%. The sequenced material came from naive CD8+ T cells from blood, with Jurkat cell RNA spiked in. Sample subset: FACS-sorted CD8+CD4-CCR7+CD45RA+ naive T cells. The source is a human donor in good health. Some libraries in this study had Jurkat cell RNA spiked in.

At least ten counts were recorded for this clonotype. The chain links TRBV12-3 or TRBV12-4 to TRBJ1-5; D unclear. V was pared by 2 bases and J by 5 bases, with 4 bases between. CDR3 length: 12 amino acids. CDR3 loop: CASSLTHQPQHF. The CDR3 DNA sequence: TGTGCCAGCAGTTTAACGCATCAGCCCCAGCATTTT.

This clonotype was observed many times. This rearrangement joins TRBV3-1 to TRBJ2-5, with unresolved D. Germline CDR1 LGHDT, CDR2 YNNKEL (reference sequence). This CDR3 is built from 16 residues. Trimming left V 1 base short and J 1 base short, with 13 bases between. This CDR3 is CASSQVATLVQETQYF. In DNA form, the CDR3 reads TGTGCCAGCAGCCAAGTGGCTACCCTGGTCCAAGAGACCCAGTACTTC.

Concerning this clonotype itself: This may be a read error: a much more frequent sequence differs by one nucleotide. This chain uses TRBV12-5 with TRBJ1-1; D ambiguous. The germline gives CDR1 LGHNT, CDR2 FRNRAP. This CDR3 contains 12 residues. The CDR3 here is CASGLWNTGAFF. CDR3 nucleotide sequence: TGTGCTAGTGGTTTGTGGAACACTGGAGCTTTCTTT.

This clonotype was found a few times. The chain employs TRBV12-3 or TRBV12-4 and TRBJ2-1, with a possible D match to TRBD2 (6 bases). V was pared by 6 bases and J by 0 bases, with 9 bases between. The CDR3 spans 14 residues. CDR3 protein: CASSRDFSYNEQFF. DNA for the CDR3: TGTGCCAGCAGCCGGGACTTCTCCTACAATGAGCAGTTCTTC.

With respect to this clonotype: This may come from a read error, since a much larger clone is one base off. This chain links TRBV6-5 with TRBJ2-7; D unresolved. The CDR3 loop spans 15 amino acids. Germline assignment: CDR1 MNHEY and CDR2 SVGAGI. The CDR3 coding sequence is TGTGCCAGCGCCCCTCGTGCAACTGACTCCTACGGGCAGTACTTC. It encodes CASAPRATDSYGQYF.

Ten or more counts support this clonotype. The V call is TRBV5-8, the J call TRBJ1-5, with unresolved D. Trimming shortened V by 1 base and J by 3 bases, and 11 bases separated the two germline ends. Germline-derived CDR1 and CDR2 are SGHTS and YDEGEE. The CDR3 length is 15 residues. The CDR3 here is CASSLRPVPNQPQHF. In DNA, the CDR3 is TGTGCCAGCAGCTTGCGCCCCGTTCCCAATCAGCCCCAGCATTTT.